What follows are 19 T cell receptor beta chains derived from one specimen sequenced in a study of spatial heterogeneity in lung cancer. Regarding time point: sample taken at primary tumor resection. Extraction of whole RNA from tumor, nontumor lung or frozen PBMC preceded unsorted sequencing. TCRdb itself ran the 5' RACE reads through MiXCR, one entry per CDR3 protein. The table records 9,500 to 12,000 distinct CDR3 sequences, approximately 24% of them present only once. The source material was PBMCs, sampled at surgery. These receptors were taken from a female donor with early-stage non-small cell lung cancer.

This chain links TRBV29-1 with TRBJ2-1; the D gene is possibly TRBD2 (5 bases). The V end was cut by 4 bases, the J end by 0 bases, with 10 bases between. This CDR3 is 14 amino acids long. Germline values: CDR1 SQVTM, CDR2 ANQGSEA. The CDR3 is CSVVSGSSYNEQFF. The CDR3 DNA reads as TGCAGCGTTGTGAGCGGCAGCTCCTACAATGAGCAGTTCTTC.

This clonotype was seen a handful of times. The chain uses TRBV29-1 and TRBJ1-1; D uncertain. Per germline, CDR1 SQVTM and CDR2 ANQGSEA. V was cut by 7 bases and J by 0 bases, with 9 bases left in between. This CDR3 spans 12 amino acids. DNA of the CDR3: TGCAGCGCGTGGGTCCTGAACACTGAAGCTTTCTTT. It specifies CSAWVLNTEAFF.

This clonotype was recorded many times. This chain links TRBV5-8 with TRBJ2-3; D is possibly TRBD1 (5 bases). The germline V gene encodes CDR1 SGHTS and CDR2 YDEGEE. This CDR3 has 15 residues. Trimming left V 4 bases short and J 1 base short, with 13 bases between. CDR3 coding DNA: TGTGCCAGCAGCACGCTCAGGGTGGGCACAGATACGCAGTATTTT. Protein: CASSTLRVGTDTQYF.

The rearrangement joins TRBV20-1 to TRBJ2-3; 14 nucleotides match TRBD2. CDR1 and CDR2 from the germline V gene are DFQATT and SNEGSKA (reference sequence). With V trimmed by 4 bases and J by 6 bases, 6 bases remained unmatched. There are 15 residues in the CDR3. The CDR3 nucleotides are TGCAGTGCTACCCCGACTAGCGGGAGGGCCGATACGCAGTATTTT. It codes for CSATPTSGRADTQYF.

This clonotype is labeled as medium-sized. The rearrangement links TRBV19 to TRBJ2-1; 9 nucleotides align to TRBD1. Trimming removed 5 bases from V and 5 bases from J; junction bases left unmatched: 31. The CDR3 length is 23 residues. The germline V gene has CDR1 LNHDA and CDR2 SQIVND (reference sequence). The CDR3 sequence: CASSQRTGVFSRTDEGGHNEQFF. CDR3 nucleotide sequence: TGTGCCAGTAGTCAACGGACAGGGGTCTTCTCACGGACGGATGAGGGGGGCCACAATGAGCAGTTCTTC.

In its sample, this clonotype was seen a few times. The chain joins TRBV5-6 to TRBJ2-2, with 9 bases lining up with TRBD1. Germline V gene sequence: CDR1 SGHDT, CDR2 YYEEEE. The CDR3 is 15 residues long. Germline trimming cut 3 bases from V and 5 bases from J; bases unmatched to any gene: 5. The CDR3 loop is CASSSRDRVTGELFF. CDR3 nucleotide sequence: TGTGCCAGCAGCTCCCGGGACAGGGTTACCGGGGAGCTGTTTTTT.

Sample share makes this clonotype medium-sized. J is TRBJ2-1 and V is TRBV4-1; maybe TRBD2 (5 bases). Germline V gene data show CDR1 as MGHRA and CDR2 as YSYEKL. CDR3 length: 16 residues. V was clipped by 0 bases and J by 5 bases, with 14 bases between them. CDR3 DNA sequence: TGCGCCAGCAGCCAAGATTGGGGAGAGCCACACAATGAGCAGTTCTTC. This encodes CASSQDWGEPHNEQFF.

At least ten counts were recorded for this clonotype. This chain links TRBV4-1 with TRBJ1-1; maybe TRBD1 (6 bases). V gave up 4 bases and J gave up 10 bases, with 16 bases separating them. The CDR3 is made up of 13 amino acids. Germline lookup yields CDR1 MGHRA and CDR2 YSYEKL. CDR3 in amino acids: CASSPVGGPGAFF. For the CDR3, the DNA is TGCGCCAGCAGCCCCGTCGGGGGGCCTGGAGCTTTCTTT.

The CDR3 sequence is CASSLVTDSGNTIYF. CDR3 bases: TGCGCCAGCAGCTTGGTCACCGACTCTGGAAACACCATATATTTT. The chain joins TRBV5-1 to TRBJ1-3; D call uncertain. The CDR3 spans 15 residues. V lost 0 bases and J lost 0, with 7 bases in between. CDR1 SGHRS and CDR2 YFSETQ come from the germline V gene.

J is TRBJ1-5 and V is TRBV15; D is unresolved. Per germline, CDR1 LNHNV and CDR2 YYDKDF (reference sequence). This CDR3 is 14 amino acids long. Trimming took 3 bases from V and 0 from J, leaving 6 bases between them. The CDR3 spells CATSSDYSNQPQHF. The DNA for the CDR3 is TGTGCCACCAGCAGCGATTATAGCAATCAGCCCCAGCATTTT.

This sequence joins TRBV28 and TRBJ1-2; D gene ambiguous. The CDR3 loop spans 14 amino acids. The V end lost 7 bases, the J end lost 0 bases, and 12 bases lay between the germline ends. CDR1 and CDR2 (germline): MDHEN, SYDVKM. Here the CDR3 reads CASTVQDANYGYTF. Written as DNA, the CDR3 is TGTGCCAGCACCGTGCAGGATGCTAACTATGGCTACACCTTC.

This clonotype is termed medium-sized. The rearrangement joins TRBV23-1 to TRBJ2-7; TRBD1 aligns across 7 bases. TRBV23-1 is designated an ORF whose function remains uncertain. The CDR3 extends over 20 amino acids. With 2 bases clipped from V and 4 bases from J, the junction kept 23 bases outside the gene matches. The CDR3 here is CASSQGHSEGAKFLYYEQYF. The CDR3 DNA is TGCGCCAGCAGTCAAGGACACAGCGAGGGGGCAAAGTTCCTTTATTACGAGCAGTACTTC.

V and J are TRBV5-4 and TRBJ2-3, with a weak D call TRBD1 (5 bases). This CDR3 is 16 amino acids long. The germline V and J ends were trimmed by 3 bases and 0 bases, with 14 bases remaining between them. Germline lookup yields CDR1 SGHNT and CDR2 YYREEE (reference sequence). CDR3 sequence: CASSSRQSASTDTQYF. In DNA form, the CDR3 reads TGTGCCAGCAGCTCAAGACAGTCAGCTAGCACAGATACGCAGTATTTT.

By sample share, this clonotype is medium-sized. CDR3 protein: CASSFPGVVSTGELFF. CDR3 in DNA: TGTGCCAGCAGCTTCCCGGGAGTCGTCTCCACCGGGGAGCTGTTTTTT. V gene TRBV28 combines with J gene TRBJ2-2; TRBD2 might be the D (6 bases). Trimming removed 6 bases from V and 4 bases from J, with 18 bases in between. There are 16 residues in the CDR3. Germline assignment: CDR1 MDHEN and CDR2 SYDVKM.

CDR3 DNA: TGCGCCAGCAGCCAAGAAGGGGGAACAGGTTTGGCTTTCTTT. It yields the protein CASSQEGGTGLAFF. The gene calls are TRBV4-3 and TRBJ1-1, with D maybe TRBD1 (6 bases). V gave up 0 bases and J gave up 11 bases, with 16 bases separating them. Germline CDR1 and CDR2: LGHNA and YSLEER. The CDR3 is made up of 14 amino acids.

J is TRBJ2-1 and V is TRBV20-1; 11 bases fit TRBD2. The ends lost 3 bases at V and 4 bases at J; junction bases unmatched: 5. Germline V CDR1 and CDR2: DFQATT, SNEGSKA (reference sequence). The CDR3 loop spans 15 amino acids. The CDR3 here is CSASAGTSGYNEQFF. The CDR3 coding sequence is TGCAGTGCTAGTGCCGGGACTAGCGGATACAATGAGCAGTTCTTC.

The gene calls are TRBV2 and TRBJ2-7, with unresolved D. The CDR3 contains 14 residues. Germline values: CDR1 SNHLY, CDR2 FYNNEI. Trimming left V 7 bases short and J 4 bases short, with 17 bases between. The CDR3 nucleotides are TGTGCCAGCACCCCGGGCCAGGTACTTTACGAGCAGTACTTC. It yields the protein CASTPGQVLYEQYF.

A few counts support this clonotype. V and J are TRBV11-2 and TRBJ2-1, with D possibly matching TRBD1 (6 bases). This CDR3 spans 12 amino acids. Looked up from germline, CDR1 is SGHAT and CDR2 is FQNNGV. The V end lost 5 bases, the J end lost 7 bases, and 9 bases lay between the germline ends. The CDR3 sequence is CASSVGGNEQFF. The CDR3, as DNA: TGTGCCAGCAGCGTAGGGGGAAATGAGCAGTTCTTC.

The chain joins TRBV12-3 or TRBV12-4 to TRBJ2-5; TRBD2 might be the D (7 bases). This CDR3 is 13 amino acids long. V was cut by 6 bases and J by 4 bases, with 12 bases left in between. This CDR3 reads CASSLRGGETQYF. CDR3 sequence (DNA): TGTGCCAGCAGCTTGAGGGGGGGAGAGACCCAGTACTTC.